Each of the 16 T cell receptor beta chains below was sequenced from the same sample in a study of T cells in localized non-small cell lung cancer. Data came from immunoSEQ multiplex PCR; TCRdb stores just in-frame clones and leaves some out. The sample records approximately 29,000 clones, roughly four fifths being singletons. Source: peripheral blood mononuclear cells, taken before any cancer treatment. These receptors were taken from a man aged 40 to 75 with stage III lung adenocarcinoma.

This chain uses TRBV10-2 with TRBJ1-5; no clear D gene. Trimming shortened V by 0 bases and J by 6 bases, and 9 bases separated the two germline ends. The CDR3 is 14 amino acids. From germline, CDR1 is WSHSY and CDR2 SAAADI. CDR3 DNA: TGCGCCAGCAGTGAGTCAGGGTTGGTTCAGCCCCAGCATTTT. It yields the protein CASSESGLVQPQHF.

The chain uses TRBV6-6 and TRBJ2-1, with 10 bases aligning to TRBD2. The CDR3 runs to 14 residues. Per the germline V gene, CDR1 is MNHNY and CDR2 is SVGAGI (reference sequence). V dropped 5 bases and J dropped 9; count of bases not matched to a gene: 7. The CDR3 sequence: CASSERGGDSEQFF. Written as DNA, the CDR3 is TGTGCCAGCAGTGAGCGGGGGGGAGATAGTGAGCAGTTCTTC.

This chain connects TRBV18 to TRBJ1-4; D gene ambiguous. Trimming stripped 1 base from V and 5 bases from J, with 2 bases between. This CDR3 region has 12 residues. CDR1 is KGHSH and CDR2 is LQKENI in the germline V gene. CDR3 in DNA: TGTGCCAGCTCACCACGGAATGAAAAACTGTTTTTT. Protein: CASSPRNEKLFF.

The CDR3 DNA sequence: TGTGCCAGCAGCCGAAGTAGGAAAGGGATAGAGACCCAGTACTTC. This translates into CASSRSRKGIETQYF. The chain links TRBV7-7 to TRBJ2-5; D is ambiguous. Germline assignment: CDR1 SSHAT and CDR2 FNYEAQ (reference sequence). The CDR3 consists of 15 residues. V lost 5 bases to trimming and J lost 4 bases, with 17 bases between them.

V gene TRBV28 combines with J gene TRBJ1-4; TRBD1 agrees at 10 bases. Germline assignment: CDR1 MDHEN and CDR2 SYDVKM. The junction had 4 bases not matched to a gene; V was cut back by 4 bases and J by 5 bases. This CDR3 region has 15 residues. The CDR3 sequence is CASSSTGGPNEKLFF. The CDR3 DNA follows: TGTGCCAGCAGTTCGACAGGGGGCCCCAATGAAAAACTGTTTTTT.

V gene TRBV28 combines with J gene TRBJ1-2; D gene unclear. V was clipped by 4 bases and J by 0 bases, with 0 bases between them. CDR1 MDHEN and CDR2 SYDVKM come from the germline V gene. The CDR3 has 11 residues. CDR3 coding DNA: TGTGCCAGCAGTTCTAACTATGGCTACACCTTC. Protein sequence: CASSSNYGYTF.

The chain has TRBV9 and TRBJ2-6, with D perhaps TRBD1 (6 bases). Trimming left V 3 bases short and J 5 bases short, with 15 bases between. This CDR3 has 16 residues. Germline CDR1 and CDR2: SGDLS and YYNGEE. DNA for the CDR3: TGTGCCAGCAGCGCCAGGGGACGGAACAGGGCCAACGTCCTGACTTTC. This sequence encodes CASSARGRNRANVLTF.

This chain uses TRBV5-6 with TRBJ2-2; D not certain. The V end was cut by 0 bases, the J end by 2 bases, with 17 bases between. Germline V gene data show CDR1 as SGHDT and CDR2 as YYEEEE. This CDR3 region has 18 residues. CDR3 DNA: TGTGCCAGCAGCTTGGGGCTAGTTTTTGGACCCAACACCGGGGAGCTGTTTTTT. Translation: CASSLGLVFGPNTGELFF.

The chain couples TRBV4-1 to TRBJ1-4; 9 bases fit TRBD1. The V gene end was trimmed by 4 bases and the J gene end by 8 bases; junction bases not matched to a gene: 11. Germline CDR1 and CDR2: MGHRA and YSYEKL. The CDR3 extends over 16 amino acids. The CDR3 is CASSRGVQGAVEKLFF. DNA for the CDR3: TGCGCCAGCAGCCGAGGGGTACAGGGGGCTGTAGAAAAACTGTTTTTT.

The CDR3 DNA is TGTGCCAGCAGTGGGCAGGGGCGAGCTGAAGCTTTCTTT. Encoded protein: CASSGQGRAEAFF. The chain links TRBV27 to TRBJ1-1; a possible D gene is TRBD1 (6 bases). Trimming pared 5 bases from V and 6 bases from J, leaving 13 bases between. CDR3 size: 13 residues. The V gene's germline CDR1 is MNHEY and CDR2 SMNVEV (reference sequence).

The chain carries TRBV27 and TRBJ2-1, with 7 positions matching TRBD2. Germline CDR1 is MNHEY and CDR2 is SMNVEV (reference sequence). Trimming at V came to 5 bases and at J to 9 bases, leaving 22 bases not matched to a gene. This CDR3 has 18 residues. CDR3 residues: CASSNPNRDYLGPSEQFF. In DNA form, the CDR3 reads TGTGCCAGCAGTAACCCGAACCGGGACTACCTAGGCCCCAGTGAGCAGTTCTTC.

The chain carries TRBV4-1 and TRBJ1-1; 7 bases fit TRBD1. In germline, CDR1 is MGHRA, CDR2 YSYEKL. V dropped 3 bases and J dropped 4; count of bases not matched to a gene: 11. The CDR3 is made up of 16 amino acids. The CDR3 sequence: CASSQALRGRGTEAFF. Here the CDR3 DNA reads TGCGCCAGCAGCCAGGCGCTAAGGGGGCGCGGCACTGAAGCTTTCTTT.

The chain couples TRBV6-5 to TRBJ2-5, with TRBD1 matching 8 bases. The CDR3 sequence is 13 residues long. From germline, CDR1 is MNHEY and CDR2 SVGAGI. Trimming removed 6 bases from V and 5 bases from J; junction bases left unmatched: 5. Here the CDR3 DNA reads TGTGCCAGCAGCTTGACAGGGGACGAGACCCAGTACTTC. Translated, it gives CASSLTGDETQYF.

This chain connects TRBV14 to TRBJ1-5; D gene unclear. V lost 0 bases and J lost 7, with 13 bases in between. The CDR3 has 15 amino acids. Per germline, CDR1 SGHDN and CDR2 FVKESK. Written as DNA, the CDR3 is TGTGCCAGCAGCCAAGATCTGGGTTCAACGCAGCCCCAGCATTTT. Protein product: CASSQDLGSTQPQHF.

The V and J genes are TRBV6-5 and TRBJ2-1; D may match TRBD1 or TRBD2 (6 bases each). V lost 4 bases, J lost 0 bases, and 13 bases lay in between. The germline V gene encodes CDR1 MNHEY and CDR2 SVGAGI. CDR3 size: 16 residues. This CDR3 is CASSWGARGSYNEQFF. CDR3 nucleotides: TGTGCCAGCAGTTGGGGGGCCAGAGGCTCCTACAATGAGCAGTTCTTC.

The rearrangement uses TRBV2 and TRBJ2-5; 7 nucleotides line up with TRBD1. CDR1 is SNHLY and CDR2 is FYNNEI in the germline V gene. V was pared by 6 bases and J by 2 bases, with 9 bases of the junction left unmatched. This CDR3 has 15 residues. CDR3 DNA: TGTGCCAGCAGGAGGGGGCAGGGTGGACAAGAGACCCAGTACTTC. Protein product: CASRRGQGGQETQYF. The full variable domain, in which reference TRBV2 and TRBJ2-5 provide the parts outside the CDR3, is EPEVTQTPSHQVTQMGQEVILRCVPISNHLYFYWYRQILGQKVEFLVSFYNNEISEKSEIFDDQFSVERPDGSNFTLKIRSTKLEDSAMYFCASRRGQGGQETQYFGPGTRLLVL.